The 11 T cell receptor beta chains listed next were all sequenced from one sample in a study of T cells in Graves' hyperthyroidism and ophthalmopathy. It was RNA transcripts that yielded the amplified TCR beta CDR3 regions. In the first-round RT-PCR of the TCR CDR3, the HTBI primer set was used. TCRdb reanalysed the multiplex PCR reads using MiXCR and keeps one entry per CDR3 protein. The table has about 360,000 distinct CDR3 sequences, 15% to 19% seen once. Sequencing used blood. Receptors were obtained from a woman aged 18-29 years with Graves' hyperthyroidism that later progressed to Graves' ophthalmopathy.

On this clonotype: This clone may be a read error of a much larger clone one base away. The rearrangement joins TRBV9 to TRBJ1-1; D perhaps matches TRBD1 (5 bases). Germline CDR1 reads SGDLS; CDR2 reads YYNGEE. The CDR3 extends over 14 amino acids. The CDR3 region has the DNA TGTGCCGGCAGCGACTTAAGGGGGAACACTGAAGCTTTCTTT. Protein sequence: CAGSDLRGNTEAFF.

In this sample, this clonotype turned up many times. V usage is TRBV27 and J usage is TRBJ1-1, with D possibly matching TRBD1 (6 bases). The CDR3 runs 14 residues. Germline loops: CDR1 MNHEY, CDR2 SMNVEV (reference sequence). The V end was cut by 6 bases, the J end by 5 bases, with 16 bases between. The DNA for the CDR3 is TGTGCCAGCAGCGCTGGGGGCGCGGGAACTGAAGCTTTCTTT. Translating it yields CASSAGGAGTEAFF.

This clonotype has at least ten counts. The genes are TRBV2 and TRBJ2-7; D possibly corresponds to TRBD2 (5 bases). Trimming shortened V by 9 bases and J by 3 bases, and 12 bases separated the two germline ends. The CDR3 runs to 12 residues. Germline values: CDR1 SNHLY, CDR2 FYNNEI. As DNA, the CDR3 is TGTGCCAGTCTGGGAGCGGTCTACGAGCAGTACTTC. It codes for CASLGAVYEQYF.

A few counts support this clonotype. The V and J genes are TRBV28 and TRBJ1-2; no clear D. Germline V gives CDR1 MDHEN, CDR2 SYDVKM. This CDR3 contains 16 residues. Trimming stripped 4 bases from V and 0 bases from J, with 15 bases between. This CDR3 reads CASSSSTEDSNYGYTF. The CDR3 nucleotides read TGTGCCAGCAGTTCATCTACCGAGGATTCTAACTATGGCTACACCTTC.

This chain joins TRBV9 and TRBJ2-7; 8 bases line up with TRBD2. With 4 bases clipped from V and 2 bases from J, the junction kept 11 bases outside the gene matches. The CDR3 spans 16 residues. CDR1 is SGDLS, CDR2 YYNGEE, per germline. CDR3: CASSPQWGGRTYEQYF. The CDR3 bases are TGTGCCAGCAGCCCCCAATGGGGCGGGAGGACCTACGAGCAGTACTTC.

This clonotype has at least ten counts. This chain joins TRBV28 and TRBJ2-5; 7 positions match TRBD1. Germline loops: CDR1 MDHEN, CDR2 SYDVKM. The CDR3 totals 14 residues. V dropped 1 base and J dropped 4; count of bases not matched to a gene: 3. CDR3 DNA: TGTGCCAGCAGTTTATCAGGGGGTAGAGAGACCCAGTACTTC. It encodes CASSLSGGRETQYF.

Ten or more counts support this clonotype. This chain connects TRBV12-3 or TRBV12-4 to TRBJ2-3; maybe TRBD2 (5 bases). The CDR3 is 14 amino acids. Trimming removed 7 bases from V and 0 bases from J, with 11 bases in between. DNA for the CDR3: TGTGCCAGCAAGCTAGCTTCTAGCACAGATACGCAGTATTTT. Its protein is CASKLASSTDTQYF.

There are many counts of this clonotype. The chain has TRBV28 and TRBJ1-1, with D possibly being TRBD1 (6 bases). The CDR3 totals 15 residues. V was clipped by 7 bases and J by 3 bases, with 18 bases between them. Germline CDR1 is MDHEN and CDR2 is SYDVKM. CDR3 sequence reads: CASIGWGAQDTEAFF. DNA for the CDR3: TGTGCCAGCATCGGGTGGGGGGCGCAGGACACTGAAGCTTTCTTT.

This clonotype was picked up a small number of times. The chain carries TRBV6-4 and TRBJ1-3; perhaps TRBD1 as D (5 bases). V dropped 5 bases and J dropped 4 bases, with 12 bases sitting between them. The germline CDR1 and CDR2 sequences are MRHNA and SNTAGT. The CDR3 is 14 amino acids. The CDR3 bases are TGTGCCAGCAGTTACCCCGGGGCGGGAAACACCATATATTTT. Its translation: CASSYPGAGNTIYF.

This clonotype was detected ten times or more. The V gene is TRBV20-1, the J gene TRBJ2-7; TRBD1 aligns across 8 bases. Germline V gene sequence: CDR1 DFQATT, CDR2 SNEGSKA (reference sequence). The V gene end was trimmed by 4 bases and the J gene end by 4 bases; junction bases not matched to a gene: 6. The CDR3 is 13 amino acids. CDR3 protein: CSANYRGAYEQYF. In DNA form, the CDR3 reads TGCAGTGCTAATTACAGGGGGGCTTACGAGCAGTACTTC.

The sample holds many counts of this clonotype. The rearrangement joins TRBV4-2 to TRBJ1-5; D possibly corresponds to TRBD1 (6 bases). From germline, CDR1 is LGHNA and CDR2 YNFKEQ. The CDR3 length is 15 residues. V was pared by 0 bases and J by 7 bases, with 13 bases between. The chain's CDR3 is CASSQDPAGEQPQHF. In nucleotides, the CDR3 is TGTGCCAGCAGCCAAGATCCCGCAGGGGAACAGCCCCAGCATTTT.